This T cell receptor (beta chain) was observed in a study of blood T cells in healthy people across ages. The germline V gene encodes CDR1 DFQATT and CDR2 SNEGSKA (reference sequence). This CDR3 has 16 residues. The second PCR ran about 7 to 12 cycles with a sample-barcoded 5' primer and J-beta primers. Each CDR3 protein gets one entry after TCRdb re-called the 5' RACE reads with MiXCR. Found here are more than 450,000 distinct CDR3 sequences, around 27% of them singletons; the top ten hold under 4.5%. The table lists this clonotype with a few counts. One end of the junction is discordant with germline, which a read error may explain. A further study also used this sample, focusing on T cells of mothers and their children.

Specimen: blood. The TCR was taken from a boy between 2 and 10 years old in good health. The V and J genes are TRBV20-1 and TRBJ2-1; D may be TRBD2 (5 bases). The CDR3 DNA follows: TGCAGTGCTAGGAGGGTGTCTAGAATCACCTACAATGCGCAGTTCTTC. Translating it yields CSARRVSRITYNAQFF.